This TCR beta chain was recovered during a study of cytomegalovirus exposure and HLA in healthy donors. The PCR used 60 Vbeta and 13 Jbeta primers. TCRdb keeps only in-frame clones here, not all; method: immunoSEQ multiplex PCR. Altogether almost 70,000 clones are present, approximately 70% being singletons, with the ten largest covering about 15%. The sequence was obtained from a male donor in good health and CMV-seropositive. Sequencing was done on a sample of PBMCs.

In DNA form, the CDR3 reads TGTGCCAGCAGCTTAGCTGGGGCGGGGGTGAAGGAGACCCAGTACTTC. Residues: CASSLAGAGVKETQYF. J is TRBJ2-5 and V is TRBV7-2; 7 bases line up with TRBD2. The CDR3 covers 16 residues. V was clipped by 0 bases and J by 5 bases; unmatched bases: 9. Germline lookup yields CDR1 SGHTA and CDR2 FQGNSA. The variable domain in full, completed from reference TRBV7-2 and TRBJ2-5, reads GAGVSQSPSNKVTEKGKDVELRCDPISGHTALYWYRQSLGQGLEFLIYFQGNSAPDKSGLPSDRFSAERTGGSVSTLTIQRTQQEDSAVYLCASSLAGAGVKETQYFGPGTRLLVL.